The sequence of this T cell receptor beta chain was determined in a study of blood T cell repertoires in COVID-19. Study-level background: Collection of acute and convalescent COVID-19 samples took place in the United States, Italy and Spain. Sources were T cells, B-cell-depleted T cells, or PBMCs; the material itself was cDNA or gDNA.

Authors' processing steps: Cell counts per sample came from amplifying reference gene primers. Generated by immunoSEQ multiplex PCR, the TCRdb table keeps only in-frame clones and is missing some. Clone size and V and J calls were adopted from that table, with D and trimming inferred from the DNA. Here the sample spans about 150,000 clones, approximately 92% being singletons. Germline loops: CDR1 SGHNT, CDR2 YENEEA. The CDR3 is 20 residues long. J lost 2 bases, V lost 0 bases, and 6 bases had no gene match. The specimen was peripheral blood. The rearrangement joins TRBV11-3 to TRBJ2-2; 16 nucleotides agree with TRBD2. This TCR was recovered from a woman in her thirties or forties with acute or convalescent COVID-19. CDR3 sequence (DNA): TGTGCCAGCAGCTTAGATCCGGGACTAGCGGGAGGGACTAACACCGGGGAGCTGTTTTTT. It specifies CASSLDPGLAGGTNTGELFF.